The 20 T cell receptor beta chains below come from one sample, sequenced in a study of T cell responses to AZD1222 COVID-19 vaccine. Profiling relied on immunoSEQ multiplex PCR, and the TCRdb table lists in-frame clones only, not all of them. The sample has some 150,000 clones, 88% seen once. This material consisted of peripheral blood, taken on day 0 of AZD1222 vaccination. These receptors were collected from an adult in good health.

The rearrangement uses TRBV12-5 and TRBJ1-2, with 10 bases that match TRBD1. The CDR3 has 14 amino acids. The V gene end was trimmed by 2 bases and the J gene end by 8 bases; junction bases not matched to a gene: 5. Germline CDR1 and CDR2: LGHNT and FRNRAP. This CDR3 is CASGLPLTGGGYTF. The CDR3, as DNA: TGTGCTAGTGGTTTGCCTTTGACAGGGGGCGGCTACACCTTC.

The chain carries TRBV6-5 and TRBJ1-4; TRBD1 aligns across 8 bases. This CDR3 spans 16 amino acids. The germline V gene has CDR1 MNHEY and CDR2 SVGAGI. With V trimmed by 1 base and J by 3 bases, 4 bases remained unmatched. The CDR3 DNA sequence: TGTGCCAGCAGTTACTTAACAGGGGGACCTAATGAAAAACTGTTTTTT. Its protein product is CASSYLTGGPNEKLFF.

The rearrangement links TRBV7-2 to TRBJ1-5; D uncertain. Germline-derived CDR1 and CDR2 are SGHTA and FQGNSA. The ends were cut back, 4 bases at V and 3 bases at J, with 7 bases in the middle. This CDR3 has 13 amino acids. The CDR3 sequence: CASSYRSNQPQHF. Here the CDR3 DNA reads TGTGCCAGCAGCTACCGCTCCAATCAGCCCCAGCATTTT.

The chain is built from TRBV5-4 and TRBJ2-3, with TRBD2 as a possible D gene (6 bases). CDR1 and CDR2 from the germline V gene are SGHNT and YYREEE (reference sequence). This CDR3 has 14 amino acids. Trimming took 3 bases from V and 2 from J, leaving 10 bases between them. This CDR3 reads CASSSGTVTDTQYF. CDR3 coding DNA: TGTGCCAGCAGCTCAGGGACTGTCACAGATACGCAGTATTTT. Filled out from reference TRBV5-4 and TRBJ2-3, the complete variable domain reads ETGVTQSPTHLIKTRGQQVTLRCSSQSGHNTVSWYQQALGQGPQFIFQYYREEENGRGNFPPRFSGLQFPNYSSELNVNALELDDSALYLCASSSGTVTDTQYFGPGTRLTVL.

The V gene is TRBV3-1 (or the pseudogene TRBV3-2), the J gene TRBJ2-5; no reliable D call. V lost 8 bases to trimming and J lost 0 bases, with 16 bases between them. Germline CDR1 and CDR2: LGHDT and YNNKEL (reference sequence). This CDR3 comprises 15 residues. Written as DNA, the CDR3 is TGTGCCAGCGACCCCATGGGTGGGAACCAAGAGACCCAGTACTTC. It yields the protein CASDPMGGNQETQYF.

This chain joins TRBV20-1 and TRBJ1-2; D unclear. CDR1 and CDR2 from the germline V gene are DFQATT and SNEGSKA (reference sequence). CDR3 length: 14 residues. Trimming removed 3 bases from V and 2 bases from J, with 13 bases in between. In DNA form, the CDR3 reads TGCAGTGCTAGTCTTAGGACGGGGAACTATGGCTACACCTTC. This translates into CSASLRTGNYGYTF.

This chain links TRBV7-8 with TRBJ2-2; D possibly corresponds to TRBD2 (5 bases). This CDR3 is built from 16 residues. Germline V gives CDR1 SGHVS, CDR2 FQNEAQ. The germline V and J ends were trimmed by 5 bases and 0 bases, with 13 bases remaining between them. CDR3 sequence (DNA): TGTGCCAGCAGCCTAAGTGGGCGGGCGAACACCGGGGAGCTGTTTTTT. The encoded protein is CASSLSGRANTGELFF.

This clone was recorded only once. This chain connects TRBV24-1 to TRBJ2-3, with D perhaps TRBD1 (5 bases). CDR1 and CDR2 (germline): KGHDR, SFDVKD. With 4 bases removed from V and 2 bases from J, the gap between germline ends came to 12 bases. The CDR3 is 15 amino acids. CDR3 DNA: TGTGCCACCAGTGACCCCCTGACAGACACAGATACGCAGTATTTT. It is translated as CATSDPLTDTDTQYF.

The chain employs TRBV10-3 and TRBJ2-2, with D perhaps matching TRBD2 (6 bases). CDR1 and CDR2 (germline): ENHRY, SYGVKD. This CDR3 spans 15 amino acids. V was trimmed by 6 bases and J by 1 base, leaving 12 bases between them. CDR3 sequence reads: CAIRAGTLNTGELFF. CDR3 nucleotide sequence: TGTGCCATCAGAGCCGGGACTCTGAACACCGGGGAGCTGTTTTTT.

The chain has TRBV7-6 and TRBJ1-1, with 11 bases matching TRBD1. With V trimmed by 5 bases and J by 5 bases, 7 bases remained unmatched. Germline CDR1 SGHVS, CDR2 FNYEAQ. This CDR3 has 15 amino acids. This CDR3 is CASSLGTGGGTEAFF. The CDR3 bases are TGTGCCAGCAGCCTGGGGACAGGGGGAGGAACTGAAGCTTTCTTT.

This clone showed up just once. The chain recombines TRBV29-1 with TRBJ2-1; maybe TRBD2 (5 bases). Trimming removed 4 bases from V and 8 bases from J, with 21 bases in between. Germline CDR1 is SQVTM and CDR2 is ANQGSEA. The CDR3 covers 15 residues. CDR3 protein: CSVVSRPPYGDEQFF. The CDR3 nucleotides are TGCAGCGTTGTGAGCAGACCCCCCTACGGGGATGAGCAGTTCTTC.

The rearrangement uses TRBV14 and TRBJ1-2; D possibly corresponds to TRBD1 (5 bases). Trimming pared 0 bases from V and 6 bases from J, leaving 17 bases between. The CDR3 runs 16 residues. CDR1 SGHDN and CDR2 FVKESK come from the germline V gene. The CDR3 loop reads CASSQDWQGVRHGYTF. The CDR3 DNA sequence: TGTGCCAGCAGCCAAGATTGGCAGGGAGTCAGGCATGGCTACACCTTC.

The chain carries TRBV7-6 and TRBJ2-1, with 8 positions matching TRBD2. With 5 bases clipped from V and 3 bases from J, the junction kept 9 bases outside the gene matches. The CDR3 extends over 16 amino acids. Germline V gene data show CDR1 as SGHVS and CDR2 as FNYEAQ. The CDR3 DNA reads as TGTGCCAGCAGCCCACTCAGGCGGGGGGACTACAATGAGCAGTTCTTC. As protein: CASSPLRRGDYNEQFF.

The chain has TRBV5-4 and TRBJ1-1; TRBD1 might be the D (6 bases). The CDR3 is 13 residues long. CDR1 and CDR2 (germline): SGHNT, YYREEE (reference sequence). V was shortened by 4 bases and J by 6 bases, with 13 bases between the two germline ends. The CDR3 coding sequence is TGTGCCAGCAGCCCGGACAGACGGGCTGAAGCTTTCTTT. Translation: CASSPDRRAEAFF.

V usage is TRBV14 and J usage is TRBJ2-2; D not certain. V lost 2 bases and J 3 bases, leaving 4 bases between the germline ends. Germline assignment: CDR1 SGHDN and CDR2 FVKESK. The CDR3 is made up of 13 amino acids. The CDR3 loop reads CASSQHDTGELFF. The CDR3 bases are TGTGCCAGCAGCCAACACGACACCGGGGAGCTGTTTTTT.

The CDR3 sequence: CASSPDTSYNSPLHF. The CDR3 bases are TGCGCCAGCAGCCCCGACACGTCCTATAATTCACCCCTCCACTTT. V and J are TRBV4-1 and TRBJ1-6; no reliable D call. This CDR3 has 15 amino acids. Germline CDR1 is MGHRA and CDR2 is YSYEKL. Trimming took off 4 bases at V and 1 base at J, with 8 bases between the two ends.

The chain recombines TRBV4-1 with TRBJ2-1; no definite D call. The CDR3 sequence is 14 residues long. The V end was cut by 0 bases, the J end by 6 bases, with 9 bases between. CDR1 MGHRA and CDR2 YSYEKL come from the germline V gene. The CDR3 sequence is CASSQDQWGNEQFF. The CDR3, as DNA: TGCGCCAGCAGCCAAGATCAATGGGGCAATGAGCAGTTCTTC.

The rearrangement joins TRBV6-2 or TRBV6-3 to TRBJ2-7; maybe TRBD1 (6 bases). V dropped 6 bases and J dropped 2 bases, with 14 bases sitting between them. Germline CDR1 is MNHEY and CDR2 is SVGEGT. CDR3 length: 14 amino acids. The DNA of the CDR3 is TGTGCCAGCAGCAAAACTACAGGGCCCTACGAGCAGTACTTC. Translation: CASSKTTGPYEQYF.

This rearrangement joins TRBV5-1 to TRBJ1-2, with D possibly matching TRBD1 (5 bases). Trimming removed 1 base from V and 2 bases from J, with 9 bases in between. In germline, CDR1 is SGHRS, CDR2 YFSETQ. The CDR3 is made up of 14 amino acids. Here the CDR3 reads CASSLSSGNYGYTF. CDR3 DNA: TGCGCCAGCAGCTTGTCATCAGGGAACTATGGCTACACCTTC.

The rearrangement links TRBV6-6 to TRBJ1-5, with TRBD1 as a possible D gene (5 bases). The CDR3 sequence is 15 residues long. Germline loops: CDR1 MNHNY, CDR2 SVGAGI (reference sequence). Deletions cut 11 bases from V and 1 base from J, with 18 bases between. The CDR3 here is CAASSRGVSNQPQHF. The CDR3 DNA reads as TGTGCCGCGTCAAGTCGGGGCGTCAGCAATCAGCCCCAGCATTTT.